This TCR beta chain was recorded in a study of CXCR3-negative and CXCR3-positive naive CD8 T cells. Germline lookup yields CDR1 SQVTM and CDR2 ANQGSEA. This CDR3 is built from 14 residues. CD8+ T cell subsets were each sorted in triplicate, approximately 300,000 cells apiece. Overall study findings and caveats: Diversity was high in both naive subsets and much lower in memory cells. Cryopreservation partially decreased CXCR3 expression, and most assays used fresh PBMCs. Naive cells, whether CXCR3-negative or CXCR3-positive, had similar TRBV-TRBJ usage, while memory cells differed. More hydrophobic TRB CDR3s occurred in CXCR3-positive than in CXCR3-negative naive cells.

In regard to this clonotype: Its antigen is not identified.

Carrying UMI labels, the TRB cDNA libraries were prepared through 5' RACE. No DNA is given; TCRdb re-called the 5' RACE reads and lists each CDR3 protein once. This sample's table reports about 150,000 distinct CDR3 sequences. This sequence joins TRBV29-1 and TRBJ2-7; TCRdb selects TRBD1, and the lack of DNA leaves this call unchecked. The source of this sequence is a human donor in good health. Some clones in this sample may be carry-over from other donors' samples. Sequencing was carried out using naive CXCR3+ CD8+ T cells from blood. The subset denotes: CD45RO-CCR7+CD27+CD95- naive CD8+ T cells expressing CXCR3 (TNR3+). CDR3 amino acids: CSVADGWDTYEQYF.